These T cell receptor beta chains were read from a single sample in a study of blood T cells in healthy people across ages. One entry per CDR3 protein results from TCRdb running MiXCR on the 5' RACE reads. The sample holds over 950,000 distinct CDR3 sequences, around 54% seen once. Sequencing was done on a sample of blood. The receptors were gathered from a woman aged 60-75 years in good health. The CDR3 runs from the conserved cysteine through the conserved F or W. D genes are given only for firm matches. Some rows mark clone size as missing; the rest say once, few, many or name a class of expanded clone.

V gene	J gene	clone size	D gene	CDR3 protein	CDR3 DNA
TRBV12-3/TRBV12-4	TRBJ1-5	-	-	CASRTRNQPQHF	TGTGCCAGCAGAACGAGGAATCAGCCCCAGCATTTT
TRBV12-3/TRBV12-4	TRBJ2-3	-	-	CASSLDAGRVVNTQYF	TGTGCCAGCAGTTTGGATGCGGGTCGGGTGGTGAATACGCAGTATTTT
TRBV29-1	TRBJ1-2	-	-	CSVEGEGRGYTF	TGCAGCGTGGAGGGAGAAGGGCGTGGCTACACCTTC
TRBV11-2	TRBJ1-1	-	-	CASSVQGFGEAFF	TGTGCCAGCAGCGTCCAGGGTTTCGGTGAAGCTTTCTTT
TRBV30	TRBJ2-7	-	-	CAGSHPTGSQYF	TGTGCCGGGAGCCACCCCACCGGCTCGCAGTACTTC
TRBV7-2	TRBJ2-7	once	-	CASSSLVYSYEQYF	TGTGCCAGCAGCTCACTAGTATATTCCTACGAGCAGTACTTC
TRBV7-9	TRBJ1-4	-	-	CASSSRRVQVEKLFF	TGTGCCAGCAGCTCTAGGAGGGTGCAGGTTGAAAAACTGTTTTTT
TRBV12-3/TRBV12-4	TRBJ2-3	-	-	CASTPGHNTDTQYF	TGTGCCAGCACCCCGGGACACAATACAGATACGCAGTATTTT
TRBV7-2	TRBJ2-3	-	TRBD2	CASSPWTRRLIQEDTQYF	TGTGCCAGCAGCCCGTGGACTAGACGGCTGATCCAGGAGGATACGCAGTATTTT
TRBV27	TRBJ2-1	-	-	CASSRPTTENNEQFF	TGTGCCAGCAGCCGACCGACGACTGAAAACAATGAGCAGTTCTTC
TRBV28	TRBJ1-5	few	-	CASRTGDDQPQHF	TGTGCCAGCAGAACCGGGGACGATCAGCCCCAGCATTTT
TRBV12-3/TRBV12-4	TRBJ2-7	-	-	CASSYGLTLYEQYF	TGTGCCAGCAGTTACGGCTTAACCCTCTACGAGCAGTACTTC
TRBV7-3	TRBJ2-1	few	TRBD2	CASSFSSGIYNEQFF	TGTGCCAGCAGCTTCTCTAGCGGGATATACAATGAGCAGTTCTTC
TRBV27	TRBJ1-1	-	-	CASSSYREEDTEAFF	TGTGCCAGCAGTTCCTACAGGGAAGAGGACACTGAAGCTTTCTTT
TRBV15	TRBJ2-1	-	-	CATGRDFDGEQFF	TGTGCCACCGGCCGGGACTTCGATGGGGAGCAGTTCTTC
TRBV2	TRBJ1-4	-	-	CASRMGKGFEKLFF	TGTGCCAGCAGGATGGGAAAGGGGTTTGAAAAACTGTTTTTT
TRBV10-3	TRBJ2-4	-	TRBD2	CAIRAETSGSYKEQYF	TGTGCCATCAGAGCCGAGACTAGCGGGAGTTATAAAGAGCAGTACTTC
TRBV7-2	TRBJ1-5	-	TRBD1	CASSAASPRDSANQPQHF	TGTGCCAGCAGCGCCGCAAGCCCCCGGGACAGCGCAAATCAGCCCCAGCATTTT
TRBV12-3/TRBV12-4	TRBJ2-6	once	TRBD2	CASSFYSGAAQSGANVLTF	TGTGCCAGCAGTTTCTATAGCGGGGCAGCCCAATCTGGGGCCAACGTCCTGACTTTC
TRBV2	TRBJ2-4	few	TRBD1	CASTDGQGGKNIQYF	TGTGCCAGCACCGATGGACAGGGCGGCAAAAACATTCAGTACTTC
TRBV11-1	TRBJ2-7	once	-	CASSLSLLLDNEQYF	TGTGCCAGCAGCTTGTCCCTCCTTCTAGACAATGAGCAGTACTTC
TRBV29-1	TRBJ2-3	-	-	CSVDLDTQYF	TGCAGCGTTGACTTAGATACGCAGTATTTT
TRBV7-9	TRBJ1-6	-	TRBD1	CASSPRNRQGHNSPLHF	TGTGCCAGCAGCCCCAGGAACAGACAGGGCCATAATTCACCCCTCCACTTT
TRBV29-1	TRBJ2-3	few	-	CSVEQDLVTDTQYF	TGCAGCGTTGAACAGGACTTGGTCACAGATACGCAGTATTTT
TRBV2	TRBJ2-3	-	TRBD1	CASSPYRGRMSDTQYF	TGTGCCAGCAGCCCGTACAGGGGACGGATGTCAGATACGCAGTATTTT
TRBV29-1	TRBJ2-1	-	-	CSAGLGIYNEKFF	TGCAGCGCCGGACTGGGGATCTACAATGAGAAGTTCTTC
TRBV6-2/TRBV6-3	TRBJ1-2	-	-	CASADRIPGYTF	TGTGCCAGCGCTGACAGGATTCCTGGCTACACCTTC
TRBV5-1	TRBJ2-2	once	-	CASSLGGVHTGELFF	TGCGCCAGCAGCTTGGGTGGGGTGCACACCGGGGAGCTGTTTTTT
TRBV3-1	TRBJ1-6	-	-	CASNFVGDSPLHF	TGTGCCAGCAATTTTGTTGGGGATTCACCCCTCCACTTT
TRBV20-1	TRBJ2-5	-	TRBD2	CSLLPTSGRSEGFTETQYF	TGCAGCTTACTTCCGACTAGCGGGAGGTCAGAAGGGTTTACGGAGACCCAGTACTTC
TRBV7-9	TRBJ2-7	-	TRBD2	CASSRTSGRAIAIWEQYF	TGTGCCAGCAGCCGGACTAGCGGGAGGGCCATCGCTATTTGGGAGCAGTACTTC
TRBV29-1	TRBJ1-1	-	-	CSVDGTTNTEAFF	TGCAGCGTTGATGGGACCACCAACACTGAAGCTTTCTTT
TRBV7-9	TRBJ2-7	few	-	CASGTGNSYEQYF	TGTGCCAGCGGGACGGGGAACTCCTACGAGCAGTACTTC
TRBV20-1	TRBJ2-1	-	-	CSARFYGGSSYNEQFF	TGCAGTGCTAGATTTTACGGGGGTAGCTCCTACAATGAGCAGTTCTTC
TRBV5-1	TRBJ2-5	-	-	CASREGVEETQYF	TGCGCCAGCAGGGAGGGGGTTGAAGAGACCCAGTACTTC
TRBV7-9	TRBJ2-3	-	-	CASSLYGSPSTDTQYF	TGTGCCAGCAGCTTATACGGCAGTCCTAGCACAGATACGCAGTATTTT
TRBV6-2/TRBV6-3	TRBJ2-4	-	TRBD2	CAGGTSGRPAPAKNIQYF	TGTGCCGGGGGGACTAGCGGGCGGCCGGCGCCAGCCAAAAACATTCAGTACTTC
TRBV27	TRBJ1-1	-	TRBD1	CASLPGQGLATEAFF	TGTGCCAGCCTACCGGGACAGGGATTGGCCACTGAAGCTTTCTTT
TRBV12-3/TRBV12-4	TRBJ2-1	once	TRBD1	CASSRGQVNNEQFF	TGTGCCAGCAGTCGGGGACAGGTGAACAATGAGCAGTTCTTC
TRBV4-3	TRBJ2-7	-	TRBD1	CAISQENRGLDEQYF	TGCGCCATCAGCCAGGAAAACAGGGGGCTCGACGAGCAGTACTTC
TRBV12-3/TRBV12-4	TRBJ2-3	-	-	CASSFTGKGTDTQYF	TGTGCCAGCAGTTTTACAGGGAAGGGGACAGATACGCAGTATTTT
TRBV27	TRBJ2-3	few	TRBD2	CASSSPSRAGSTDTQYF	TGTGCCAGCAGTTCTCCCTCAAGAGCGGGAAGCACAGATACGCAGTATTTT
TRBV7-2	TRBJ1-2	-	-	CASSSSREINYGYTF	TGTGCCAGCAGCTCCTCCAGGGAAATTAACTATGGCTACACCTTC
TRBV2	TRBJ1-5	-	-	CASSESRDSNQPQHF	TGTGCCAGCAGTGAGTCGAGGGATAGCAATCAGCCCCAGCATTTT
TRBV6-6	TRBJ2-7	-	-	CASSHIRDFPYEQYF	TGTGCCAGCAGTCACATCCGGGACTTCCCCTACGAGCAGTACTTC
TRBV5-6	TRBJ2-1	-	-	CASSLGPQGLGEQFF	TGTGCCAGCAGCCTAGGGCCCCAGGGGCTCGGTGAGCAGTTCTTC
TRBV28	TRBJ2-7	-	-	CASSLGGAAYEQYF	TGTGCCAGCAGTTTAGGGGGGGCAGCCTACGAGCAGTACTTC
TRBV29-1	TRBJ2-3	-	-	CSVQGADTGTDTQYF	TGCAGCGTACAAGGGGCGGATACCGGCACAGATACGCAGTATTTT
TRBV7-2	TRBJ2-7	few	-	CASSVTSTYEQYF	TGTGCCAGCAGCGTTACCTCCACCTACGAGCAGTACTTC
TRBV29-1	TRBJ2-1	-	-	CSSRTVRTEQFF	TGCAGCTCTCGGACAGTGAGGACTGAGCAGTTCTTC
TRBV20-1	TRBJ1-2	-	-	CSARDLTGRNNYGYTF	TGCAGTGCTAGAGACCTAACAGGGAGGAATAACTATGGCTACACCTTC